What follows are 24 T cell receptor beta chains derived from one specimen sequenced in a study of blood T cell repertoires in COVID-19. The table came from immunoSEQ multiplex PCR; TCRdb's copy has only in-frame clones and leaves some out. The repertoire holds approximately 210,000 clones, with roughly 87% as singletons. The source material was PBMCs or T cells enriched from blood (not recorded which). The receptor set was obtained from a man aged 30-40 years in a cohort exposed to, infected with or recovered from COVID-19 (not recorded which).

The gene calls are TRBV25-1 and TRBJ2-6, with 7 bases lining up with TRBD2. The CDR3 is 17 amino acids. After removal of 1 base from V and 2 bases from J, the junction contained 5 bases not matched to a gene. The V gene's germline CDR1 is MGHDK and CDR2 SYGVNS. Here the CDR3 DNA reads TGTGCCAGCAGTGAATTTGTGGGAGGGGCTGGGGCCAACGTCCTGACTTTC. This codes for CASSEFVGGAGANVLTF.

The CDR3 DNA is TGTGCCAGCAGCACAACATCTACTAGCGGGGGGGATACGCAGTATTTT. Amino acids: CASSTTSTSGGDTQYF. The chain carries TRBV7-3 and TRBJ2-3; 12 positions agree with TRBD2. This CDR3 spans 16 amino acids. Per the germline V gene, CDR1 is SGHTA and CDR2 is FQGTGA. V gave up 5 bases and J gave up 6 bases; unmatched junction bases: 9.

The V and J genes are TRBV2 and TRBJ1-4; no reliable D call. The V end was cut by 4 bases, the J end by 3 bases, with 9 bases between. This CDR3 is built from 14 residues. Germline assignment: CDR1 SNHLY and CDR2 FYNNEI. The CDR3 spells CASSVGNANEKLFF. The CDR3 DNA reads as TGTGCCAGCAGTGTGGGCAATGCTAATGAAAAACTGTTTTTT.

The chain is built from TRBV27 and TRBJ2-7; 7 bases line up with TRBD1. Germline V lookup: CDR1 MNHEY, CDR2 SMNVEV (reference sequence). The length of the CDR3 is 15 residues. V trimming: 6 bases; J trimming: 0 bases; junction bases outside the gene matches: 8. CDR3: CASRTGTALSYEQYF. CDR3 nucleotide sequence: TGTGCCAGCAGGACAGGGACGGCTCTCTCCTACGAGCAGTACTTC.

The rearrangement uses TRBV6-1 and TRBJ2-3, with 10 nucleotides matching TRBD2. Germline V lookup: CDR1 MNHNS, CDR2 SASEGT. The CDR3 length is 16 residues. The V segment lost 3 bases and the J segment 4 bases; nucleotides outside the gene matches: 7. The CDR3 coding sequence is TGTGCCAGCAGTGATTGGGCTAGCGGGAGTCCAGATACGCAGTATTTT. Translating gives CASSDWASGSPDTQYF.

The rearrangement uses TRBV11-3 and TRBJ2-7; D is uncertain. This CDR3 has 14 residues. CDR1 and CDR2 (germline): SGHNT, YENEEA. V dropped 5 bases and J dropped 3 bases, with 14 bases sitting between them. Here the CDR3 reads CASSLGSNSYEQYF. The CDR3 DNA reads as TGTGCCAGCAGCCTAGGGTCTAACAGCTACGAGCAGTACTTC.

The V and J genes are TRBV19 and TRBJ1-1; D may be TRBD1 (5 bases). The CDR3 totals 13 residues. Per germline, CDR1 LNHDA and CDR2 SQIVND (reference sequence). V shed 7 bases and J shed 6 bases, with 15 bases lying between them. In DNA form, the CDR3 reads TGTGCCAGTACCCCAGGGTTTAGCTCTGAAGCTTTCTTT. Protein sequence: CASTPGFSSEAFF.

The rearrangement joins TRBV6-4 to TRBJ1-2, with TRBD1 matching over 8 bases. There are 15 residues in the CDR3. Germline V gene sequence: CDR1 MRHNA, CDR2 SNTAGT. The V gene end was trimmed by 5 bases and the J gene end by 6 bases; junction bases not matched to a gene: 11. The CDR3 DNA follows: TGTGCCAGCAGTCCTTCCCCGGACAGGGAAGATGGCTACACCTTC. Encoded protein: CASSPSPDREDGYTF.

This chain links TRBV7-8 with TRBJ2-1; D unclear. Germline V gene lookup returns CDR1 SGHVS and CDR2 FQNEAQ. The CDR3 runs to 12 residues. The germline V and J ends were trimmed by 4 bases and 6 bases, with 7 bases remaining between them. DNA of the CDR3: TGTGCCAGCAGCTCACGAGGCAATGAGCAGTTCTTC. Its translation: CASSSRGNEQFF.

V usage is TRBV6-6 and J usage is TRBJ2-3; TRBD2 aligns across 14 bases. The J segment lost 0 bases and the V segment lost 9 bases, leaving 5 bases of the junction unmatched. The CDR3 sequence is 16 residues long. The V gene's germline CDR1 is MNHNY and CDR2 SVGAGI (reference sequence). CDR3 protein: CASRLAGGTSTDTQYF. CDR3 nucleotides: TGTGCCAGTCGACTAGCGGGAGGGACTAGCACAGATACGCAGTATTTT.

The gene calls are TRBV6-2 or TRBV6-3 and TRBJ2-5, with a tentative D call TRBD2 (6 bases). This CDR3 has 16 residues. V lost 0 bases and J 4 bases, leaving 15 bases between the germline ends. Germline CDR1 is MNHEY and CDR2 is SVGEGT. CDR3 sequence (DNA): TGTGCCAGCAGTTACTCGCAAAAGCGGGTCGGAGAGACCCAGTACTTC. Amino acid sequence: CASSYSQKRVGETQYF.

This chain links TRBV28 with TRBJ2-4; D gene unclear. The CDR3 extends over 16 amino acids. V shed 1 base and J shed 0 bases, with 10 bases lying between them. Per the germline V gene, CDR1 is MDHEN and CDR2 is SYDVKM. This CDR3 reads CASSLSPMRAKNIQYF. CDR3 coding DNA: TGTGCCAGCAGTTTATCCCCCATGAGAGCCAAAAACATTCAGTACTTC.

The chain has TRBV3-1 (or the pseudogene TRBV3-2) and TRBJ1-1, with D possibly TRBD1 on 5 matching bases. This CDR3 spans 13 amino acids. V shed 4 bases and J shed 3 bases, with 9 bases lying between them. Germline CDR1 LGHDT, CDR2 YNNKEL (reference sequence). The CDR3 spells CASSLRQHTEAFF. As DNA, the CDR3 is TGTGCCAGCAGCCTGAGACAGCACACTGAAGCTTTCTTT.

The V and J genes are TRBV7-9 and TRBJ2-5, with D perhaps TRBD1 (5 bases). Germline CDR1 SEHNR, CDR2 FQNEAQ (reference sequence). V lost 4 bases to trimming and J lost 4 bases, with 19 bases between them. The CDR3 has 16 amino acids. In DNA, the CDR3 is TGTGCCAGCAGCTCCCACCGACAGTTAACGGGAGAGACCCAGTACTTC. Residues: CASSSHRQLTGETQYF.

CDR3 DNA: TGTGCCAGCAGCTCGGCGGGGACAGATACGCAGTATTTT. It codes for CASSSAGTDTQYF. V gene TRBV5-4 combines with J gene TRBJ2-3, with D possibly being TRBD2 (6 bases). V shed 3 bases and J shed 3 bases, with 8 bases lying between them. The CDR3 runs to 13 residues. CDR1 is SGHNT and CDR2 is YYREEE in the germline V gene (reference sequence).

A single count supports this clone. The chain employs TRBV19 and TRBJ2-1; perhaps TRBD1 as D (5 bases). V was pared by 6 bases and J by 3 bases, with 6 bases between. Germline lookup yields CDR1 LNHDA and CDR2 SQIVND (reference sequence). This CDR3 has 12 residues. CDR3 sequence (DNA): TGTGCCAGTAGAGGGGTCTACAATGAGCAGTTCTTC. Translated, it gives CASRGVYNEQFF.

The rearrangement joins TRBV5-4 to TRBJ2-5; D is perhaps TRBD2 (5 bases). The CDR3 spans 12 residues. Trimming removed 4 bases from V and 5 bases from J, with 9 bases in between. Germline values: CDR1 SGHNT, CDR2 YYREEE (reference sequence). The CDR3 sequence is CASSRPGETQYF. The CDR3 nucleotides read TGTGCCAGCAGCCGGCCGGGGGAGACCCAGTACTTC.

The chain has TRBV21-1 and TRBJ1-2. TRBV21-1 is described as a pseudogene. This CDR3 region has 15 residues. The CDR3 region is CASSKAAGLIHGYTF. The CDR3 DNA sequence: TGTGCCAGCAGCAAAGCCGCGGGCCTAATACATGGCTACACCTTC.

In this sample, this clone turned up a few times. The chain is built from TRBV7-2 and TRBJ1-1, with D perhaps matching TRBD1 (6 bases). Germline CDR1 reads SGHTA; CDR2 reads FQGNSA. Between the trimmed V and J ends, which lost 1 base and 4 bases, there was a span of 13 bases. There are 15 residues in the CDR3. The CDR3 region is CASSLGGTGSTEAFF. The CDR3 DNA follows: TGTGCCAGCAGCTTAGGCGGAACAGGGAGCACTGAAGCTTTCTTT. The variable domain in full, completed from reference TRBV7-2 and TRBJ1-1, reads GAGVSQSPSNKVTEKGKDVELRCDPISGHTALYWYRQSLGQGLEFLIYFQGNSAPDKSGLPSDRFSAERTGGSVSTLTIQRTQQEDSAVYLCASSLGGTGSTEAFFGQGTRLTVV.

CDR3 sequence: CASSRGQTYGYTF. The CDR3 region has the DNA TGTGCCAGCAGTCGGGGACAGACCTATGGCTACACCTTC. This chain connects TRBV28 to TRBJ1-2; 7 bases match TRBD1. V trimming: 5 bases; J trimming: 4 bases; junction bases outside the gene matches: 4. The germline CDR1 and CDR2 sequences are MDHEN and SYDVKM. This CDR3 is 13 amino acids long.

In DNA form, the CDR3 reads TGTGCCAGCAGTTCGATCGACAGGGTCGGGTACGAGCAGTACTTC. This codes for CASSSIDRVGYEQYF. The chain employs TRBV27 and TRBJ2-7; 7 bases fit TRBD1. The CDR3 has 15 amino acids. Per the germline V gene, CDR1 is MNHEY and CDR2 is SMNVEV (reference sequence). With 4 bases clipped from V and 4 bases from J, the junction kept 10 bases outside the gene matches.

The J gene is TRBJ2-7, the V gene TRBV11-3; TRBD1 aligns across 11 bases. V was pared by 4 bases and J by 3 bases, with 5 bases of the junction left unmatched. CDR1 and CDR2 (germline): SGHNT, YENEEA. This CDR3 spans 15 amino acids. The CDR3 spells CASSSGQGARYEQYF. For the CDR3, the DNA is TGTGCCAGCAGCTCAGGACAGGGGGCGCGCTACGAGCAGTACTTC.

V and J are TRBV6-5 and TRBJ2-6; D not certain. This CDR3 contains 14 residues. V dropped 7 bases and J dropped 2 bases, with 9 bases sitting between them. The germline V gene encodes CDR1 MNHEY and CDR2 SVGAGI. This chain's CDR3 is CASTEWAGANVLTF. CDR3 in DNA: TGTGCCAGCACGGAGTGGGCTGGGGCCAACGTCCTGACTTTC.

The chain uses TRBV7-2 and TRBJ1-6, with 9 positions matching TRBD1. The CDR3 totals 20 residues. Germline V gene data show CDR1 as SGHTA and CDR2 as FQGNSA. After removal of 0 bases from V and 0 bases from J, the junction contained 9 bases not matched to a gene. CDR3 nucleotides: TGTGCCAGCAGCTTAGCGCTTAACAGGGGGCCGAGCTCCTATAATTCACCCCTCCACTTT. This sequence encodes CASSLALNRGPSSYNSPLHF. Based on the CDR3 plus reference TRBV7-2 and TRBJ1-6, the full variable domain is GAGVSQSPSNKVTEKGKDVELRCDPISGHTALYWYRQSLGQGLEFLIYFQGNSAPDKSGLPSDRFSAERTGGSVSTLTIQRTQQEDSAVYLCASSLALNRGPSSYNSPLHFGNGTRLTVT.